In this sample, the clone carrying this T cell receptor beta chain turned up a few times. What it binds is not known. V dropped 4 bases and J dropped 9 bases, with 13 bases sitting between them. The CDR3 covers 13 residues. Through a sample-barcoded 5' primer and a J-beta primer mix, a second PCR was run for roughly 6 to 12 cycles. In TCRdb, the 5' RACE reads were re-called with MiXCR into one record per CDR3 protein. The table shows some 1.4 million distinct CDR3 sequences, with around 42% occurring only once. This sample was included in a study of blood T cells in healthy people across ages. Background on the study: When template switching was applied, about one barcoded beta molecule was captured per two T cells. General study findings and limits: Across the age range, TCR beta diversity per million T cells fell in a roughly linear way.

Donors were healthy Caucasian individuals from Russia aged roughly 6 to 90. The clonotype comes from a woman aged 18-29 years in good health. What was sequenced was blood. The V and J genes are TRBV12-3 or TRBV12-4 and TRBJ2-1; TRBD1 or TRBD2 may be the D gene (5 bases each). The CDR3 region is CASSWGSRGEQFF. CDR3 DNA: TGTGCCAGCAGTTGGGGGTCCCGGGGTGAGCAGTTCTTC.